This T cell receptor (beta chain) was profiled in a study of tumor-infiltrating lymphocytes in primary liver carcinoma. The wider study: These patients were men and women whose ages were 30 to 69 years. Overall study findings and caveats: Tumor-blood pairs (like tumor-adjacent pairs) overlapped less than tumor region pairs did.

Making TCR beta cDNA involved approximately 530 ng total RNA and a constant-region primer. Slightly modified ARM-PCR, run as three nested multiplex PCR rounds, produced the TCR beta libraries. The opening two PCR rounds, around 10 cycles each, paired TRBV1-TRBV30 forward primers with a C-beta reverse primer. Each CDR3 protein gets one entry after TCRdb re-called the multiplex PCR reads with MiXCR. The table records some 40,000 distinct CDR3 sequences, 75% of them present only once. Extraction of RNA together with DNA used about 17-31 mg of unsorted bulk tissue. In regard to this clonotype: What it binds is not known. At one boundary the junction diverges from the germline segment, which might be a read error.

The CDR3 spans 15 residues. Looked up from germline, CDR1 is MNHEY and CDR2 is SVGAGI. The sequence was obtained from a man aged 40-49 years with primary liver carcinoma and hepatitis B virus infection. The V gene is TRBV6-5, the J gene TRBJ1-6; D gene unclear. Sequenced sample: tumor-adjacent normal liver tissue. The CDR3 loop is CASSYLRVGNSPFHF. CDR3 nucleotide sequence: TGCGCCAGCAGTTACTTGAGAGTCGGGAATTCACCCTTCCACTTT.